This TCR beta chain was obtained from a study of blood T cell repertoires in COVID-19. Study overall: The United States, Italy and Spain were the sources of the acute and convalescent COVID-19 samples. In each case, the material was cDNA or gDNA derived from T cells, B-cell-depleted T cells, or PBMCs.

The authors' processing: The authors estimated nucleated cell counts from reference gene primer amplification. Generated by immunoSEQ multiplex PCR, the TCRdb table keeps only in-frame clones and is missing some. That table supplies the V and J calls and clone size; D and trimming were determined from the DNA. The sample shows 81,000 or so clones, about nine tenths of them seen only once. This CDR3 has 14 amino acids. The germline CDR1 and CDR2 sequences are SGHRS and YFSETQ. V was pared by 6 bases and J by 7 bases, with 19 bases between. This chain links TRBV5-1 with TRBJ1-2; D is uncertain. The receptor was derived from a man between 65 and 85 years old with active or convalescent COVID-19. Material for sequencing was peripheral blood. The CDR3 DNA is TGCGCCAGCACAGTTTCGGGAGACCAGGTTGGCTACACCTTC. This sequence encodes CASTVSGDQVGYTF.